The rows below give T cell receptor beta chains drawn from one sample of a study of CD8 T cells in Susac syndrome. TCRdb independently ran MiXCR on the immunoSEQ multiplex PCR reads; one entry per CDR3 protein. The sample has approximately 190,000 distinct CDR3 sequences; approximately 95% are singletons. Sequences were obtained from CD8+ T cells from PBMCs. Source of these receptors: a human donor with Susac syndrome. The CDR3 runs from the conserved cysteine through the conserved F or W. A D gene is named only where the DNA matches it firmly. For some rows the clone size is stated as once, few or many, or as a class when expanded; others skip it.

j_gene	len	abundance	d_gene	v_gene	CDR3nt	CDR3aa
TRBJ1-4	11	.	.	TRBV7-9	TGTGCCAGCAGCTTATCGGGTAAACTGTTTTTT	CASSLSGKLFF
TRBJ2-1	15	.	.	TRBV4-1	TGCGCCAGCAGCCAAATGATAGGGGGGAACAATGAGCAGTTCTTC	CASSQMIGGNNEQFF
TRBJ2-1	15	.	TRBD1	TRBV20-1	TGCAGTGCTACGTTGACAGGGGTGACCTACAATGAGCAGTTCTTC	CSATLTGVTYNEQFF
TRBJ1-1	15	.	.	TRBV4-1	TGCGCCAGCAGCCAAGTGGGGGGCTTGAACACTGAAGCTTTCTTT	CASSQVGGLNTEAFF
TRBJ2-1	13	.	TRBD2	TRBV6-5	TGTGCGAGCGGGACTTCGACCTACAATGAGCAGTTCTTC	CASGTSTYNEQFF
TRBJ2-5	15	.	TRBD1	TRBV11-3	TGTGCCAGCAGCTGGACAGGTCCCACGACGGAGACCCAGTACTTC	CASSWTGPTTETQYF
TRBJ2-7	15	.	TRBD1	TRBV7-9	TGTGCCAGCAGCTTAGCCGGGACAGGGGTCTACGAGCAGTACTTC	CASSLAGTGVYEQYF
TRBJ1-1	13	.	.	TRBV6-5	TGTGCCAGCCTCAGAGTTGCGAACACTGAAGCTTTCTTT	CASLRVANTEAFF
TRBJ2-2	15	.	TRBD2	TRBV20-1	TGCAGTGCCAGACCCGTGGGAGGGAGGACCGGGGAGCTGTTTTTT	CSARPVGGRTGELFF
TRBJ2-6	17	.	.	TRBV4-1	TGCGCCAGCAGCCAACGGGACGGAATCTCTGGGGCCAACGTCCTGACTTTC	CASSQRDGISGANVLTF
TRBJ1-2	15	.	.	TRBV12-3/TRBV12-4	TGTGCCAGCACCCCCCTCCTAGTAGGGAACTATGGCTACACCTTC	CASTPLLVGNYGYTF
TRBJ1-4	14	.	.	TRBV7-8	TGTGCCAGCAGCTTAGAAGGGGGAGCAGAAAAACTGTTTTTT	CASSLEGGAEKLFF
TRBJ1-2	15	.	.	TRBV14	TGTGCCAGCAGCCAAGTCTCGGGGGCTGTTGCTGGCTACACCTTC	CASSQVSGAVAGYTF
TRBJ2-2	15	.	TRBD2	TRBV2	TGTGCCAGCAGCGAAGGGACTAGCAACACCGGGGAGCTGTTTTTT	CASSEGTSNTGELFF
TRBJ2-1	15	.	.	TRBV21-1	TGTGCCAGCATGACCCCGGGACTAGCGAAGGATGAGCAGTTCTTC	CASMTPGLAKDEQFF
TRBJ2-7	15	once	TRBD2	TRBV7-8	TGTGCCAGCAGCCCGGGACTAGCGGTATTCTACGAGCAGTACTTC	CASSPGLAVFYEQYF